Shown below are 10 T cell receptor beta chains from a single sample sequenced in a study of T cell responses to AZD1222 COVID-19 vaccine. Measured with immunoSEQ multiplex PCR; TCRdb has only the in-frame clones, and not every one. The sample has around 180,000 clones, 85% to 95% seen once. This specimen consisted of peripheral blood, obtained on day 0 of AZD1222 vaccination. The receptors here all came from an adult in good health.

This sequence joins TRBV6-5 and TRBJ1-1; 7 nucleotides match TRBD1. This CDR3 comprises 15 residues. Looked up from germline, CDR1 is MNHEY and CDR2 is SVGAGI. V was clipped by 6 bases and J by 7 bases; unmatched bases: 14. The CDR3 is CASRLGTARINEAFF. CDR3 nucleotide sequence: TGTGCCAGCAGATTAGGGACAGCTAGAATCAATGAAGCTTTCTTT.

The CDR3 DNA sequence: TGTGCCAGCAGCCATCCCGGGCTATTTCCCCCGGAGCAGTACTTC. It yields the protein CASSHPGLFPPEQYF. The V gene is TRBV4-2, the J gene TRBJ2-7; D gene uncertain. Germline assignment: CDR1 LGHNA and CDR2 YNFKEQ. This CDR3 has 15 residues. Trimming pared 3 bases from V and 7 bases from J, leaving 19 bases between.

V is TRBV5-6 and J is TRBJ1-1; possibly TRBD1 for D (6 bases). The CDR3 covers 14 residues. Germline CDR1 and CDR2: SGHDT and YYEEEE. Trimming removed 4 bases from V and 6 bases from J, with 16 bases in between. In DNA form, the CDR3 reads TGTGCCAGCAGCCGAGGGACAAAGGACGCTGAAGCTTTCTTT. Translating gives CASSRGTKDAEAFF.

CDR3 in DNA: TGTGCCAGCAGCTTGAGGGGGGTTGTCCGCCAGCCCCAGCATTTT. It codes for CASSLRGVVRQPQHF. The chain joins TRBV5-6 to TRBJ1-5; D is perhaps TRBD1 (6 bases). Germline V lookup: CDR1 SGHDT, CDR2 YYEEEE. V lost 1 base and J lost 7, with 15 bases in between. The CDR3 has 15 amino acids.

The V gene is TRBV4-3, the J gene TRBJ1-5; TRBD1 matches 10 bases. Germline V gene lookup returns CDR1 LGHNA and CDR2 YSLEER. V was clipped by 1 base and J by 3 bases; unmatched bases: 3. This CDR3 is 16 amino acids long. CDR3 in DNA: TGCGCCAGCAGCCAAGGGACAGGGGGTTTCAATCAGCCCCAGCATTTT. It is translated as CASSQGTGGFNQPQHF.

As DNA, the CDR3 is TGCAGTGCTAGTTATGGTGCAAGCAACACTGAAGCTTTCTTT. It codes for CSASYGASNTEAFF. The chain has TRBV20-1 and TRBJ1-1; D gene ambiguous. The CDR3 consists of 14 residues. V was clipped by 3 bases and J by 2 bases, with 13 bases between them. In germline, CDR1 is DFQATT, CDR2 SNEGSKA (reference sequence).

This clone was picked up one time. The chain has TRBV9 and TRBJ2-2, with 11 bases aligning to TRBD1. V shed 5 bases and J 7 bases; nucleotides not matched to a gene: 1. Germline lookup yields CDR1 SGDLS and CDR2 YYNGEE. CDR3 size: 13 residues. The CDR3 spells CASSGTGGGELFF. The CDR3 DNA reads TGTGCCAGCAGTGGGACAGGGGGCGGGGAGCTGTTTTTT.

The chain uses TRBV11-3 and TRBJ2-7, with 11 bases matching TRBD1. There are 16 residues in the CDR3. V was clipped by 5 bases and J by 3 bases; unmatched bases: 9. Germline V CDR1 and CDR2: SGHNT, YENEEA. The CDR3 loop reads CASSIGQGAEGYEQYF. Written as DNA, the CDR3 is TGTGCCAGCAGCATAGGACAGGGGGCGGAAGGCTACGAGCAGTACTTC.

The J gene is TRBJ1-1, the V gene TRBV7-2; 10 bases line up with TRBD1. The ends lost 5 bases at V and 2 bases at J; junction bases unmatched: 5. The CDR3 sequence is 15 residues long. CDR1 is SGHTA, CDR2 FQGNSA, per germline. CDR3 nucleotides: TGTGCCAGCAGCCCCCGGGACAGGGGTAACACTGAAGCTTTCTTT. Its protein product is CASSPRDRGNTEAFF.

The rearrangement joins TRBV27 to TRBJ2-1; tentative D call: TRBD1 (5 bases). The V end was cut by 5 bases, the J end by 4 bases, with 6 bases between. The length of the CDR3 is 12 residues. Germline CDR1 MNHEY, CDR2 SMNVEV (reference sequence). As DNA, the CDR3 is TGTGCCAGCAGTCAGGGATACAATGAGCAGTTCTTC. Its translation is CASSQGYNEQFF.